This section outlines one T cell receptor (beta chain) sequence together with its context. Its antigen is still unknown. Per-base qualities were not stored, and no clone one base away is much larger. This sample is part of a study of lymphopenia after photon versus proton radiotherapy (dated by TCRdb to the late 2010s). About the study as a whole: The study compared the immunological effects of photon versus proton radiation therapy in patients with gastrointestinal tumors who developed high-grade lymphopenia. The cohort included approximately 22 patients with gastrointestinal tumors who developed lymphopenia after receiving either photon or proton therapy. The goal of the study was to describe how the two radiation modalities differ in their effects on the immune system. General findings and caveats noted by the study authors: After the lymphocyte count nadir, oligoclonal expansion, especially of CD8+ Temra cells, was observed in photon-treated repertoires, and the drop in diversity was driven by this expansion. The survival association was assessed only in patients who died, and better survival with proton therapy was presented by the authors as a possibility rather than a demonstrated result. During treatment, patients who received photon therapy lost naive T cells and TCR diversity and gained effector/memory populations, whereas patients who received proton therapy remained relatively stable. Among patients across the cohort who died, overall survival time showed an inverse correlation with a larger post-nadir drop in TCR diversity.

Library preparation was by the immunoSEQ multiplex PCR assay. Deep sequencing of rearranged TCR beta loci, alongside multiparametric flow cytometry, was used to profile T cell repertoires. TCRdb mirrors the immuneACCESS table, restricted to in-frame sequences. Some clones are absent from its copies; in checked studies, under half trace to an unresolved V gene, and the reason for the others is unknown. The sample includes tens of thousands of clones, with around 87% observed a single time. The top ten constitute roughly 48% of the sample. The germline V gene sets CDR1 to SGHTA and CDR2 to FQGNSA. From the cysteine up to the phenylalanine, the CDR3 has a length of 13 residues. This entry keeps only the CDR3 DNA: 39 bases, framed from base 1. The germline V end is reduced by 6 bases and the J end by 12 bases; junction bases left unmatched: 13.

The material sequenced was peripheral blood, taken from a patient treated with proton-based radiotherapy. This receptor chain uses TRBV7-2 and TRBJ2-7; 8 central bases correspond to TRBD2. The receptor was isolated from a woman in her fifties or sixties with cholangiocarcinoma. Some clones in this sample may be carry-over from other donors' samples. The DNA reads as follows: TGTGCCAGCAGTCCCGGGTCGGGAGGGAGAAGGTACTTC. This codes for CASSPGSGGRRYF.